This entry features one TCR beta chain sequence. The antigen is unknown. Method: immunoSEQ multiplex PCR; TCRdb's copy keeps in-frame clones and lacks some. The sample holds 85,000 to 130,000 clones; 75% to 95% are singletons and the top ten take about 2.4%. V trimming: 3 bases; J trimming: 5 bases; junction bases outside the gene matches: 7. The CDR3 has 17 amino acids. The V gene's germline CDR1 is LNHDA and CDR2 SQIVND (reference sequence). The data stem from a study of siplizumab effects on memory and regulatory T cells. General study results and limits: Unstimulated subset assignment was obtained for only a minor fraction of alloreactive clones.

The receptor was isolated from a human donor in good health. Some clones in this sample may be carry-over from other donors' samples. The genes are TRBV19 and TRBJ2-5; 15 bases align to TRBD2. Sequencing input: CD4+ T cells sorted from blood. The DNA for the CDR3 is TGTGCCAGTAGTATGGGGACTAGCGGGAGGCTAGTGGAGACCCAGTACTTC. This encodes CASSMGTSGRLVETQYF.